A single sample is the source of the 18 T cell receptor beta chains below, sequenced in a study of T cell changes during pregnancy in multiple sclerosis. Clones were read by immunoSEQ multiplex PCR, and TCRdb kept only the in-frame ones, dropping some. The table includes about 92,000 clones, roughly 91% detected once. This specimen consisted of peripheral blood, obtained in the first trimester of pregnancy. The receptors stem from a female donor with multiple sclerosis, enrolled in a pregnancy study.

The CDR3 sequence: CASSLGGQGRYNEQFF. Here the CDR3 DNA reads TGTGCCAGCAGCTTGGGAGGACAGGGAAGGTATAATGAGCAGTTCTTC. The chain has TRBV5-6 and TRBJ2-1; 8 bases are a match to TRBD1. Trimming took 0 bases from V and 7 from J; bases not matched to a gene: 9. The V gene's germline CDR1 is SGHDT and CDR2 YYEEEE. CDR3 length: 16 residues.

The rearrangement links TRBV7-2 to TRBJ2-5; TRBD1 matches 9 bases. This CDR3 is built from 15 residues. V was pared by 6 bases and J by 2 bases, with 7 bases of the junction left unmatched. The germline CDR1 and CDR2 sequences are SGHTA and FQGNSA. CDR3 in DNA: TGTGCCAGCAGAGTCGACAGGGGGACTCAAGAGACCCAGTACTTC. As protein: CASRVDRGTQETQYF.

The chain uses TRBV6-5 and TRBJ2-5; 9 nucleotides agree with TRBD1. This CDR3 has 13 residues. CDR1 and CDR2 from the germline V gene are MNHEY and SVGAGI. V was pared by 6 bases and J by 3 bases, with 2 bases of the junction left unmatched. As DNA, the CDR3 is TGTGCCAGCAGGGGGACAGGGAAAGAGACCCAGTACTTC. Translated, it gives CASRGTGKETQYF.

This chain uses TRBV6-6 with TRBJ2-2; D not resolved. The germline V and J ends were trimmed by 2 bases and 3 bases, with 4 bases remaining between them. The CDR3 length is 13 residues. Germline loops: CDR1 MNHNY, CDR2 SVGAGI (reference sequence). CDR3 loop: CASSYGHTGELFF. The CDR3 coding sequence is TGTGCCAGCAGTTACGGGCACACCGGGGAGCTGTTTTTT.

The chain is built from TRBV30 and TRBJ1-1; 9 nucleotides align to TRBD1. CDR1 is GTSNPN, CDR2 SVGIG, per germline (reference sequence). After removal of 2 bases from V and 10 bases from J, the junction contained 11 bases not matched to a gene. The length of the CDR3 is 14 residues. DNA for the CDR3: TGTGCCTGGAGTCGAGAACAGGGGGCGAGTAGAGCTTTCTTT. Translating gives CAWSREQGASRAFF.

The chain has TRBV29-1 and TRBJ2-2; 10 bases match TRBD1. V was clipped by 3 bases and J by 4 bases; unmatched bases: 2. Germline CDR1 and CDR2: SQVTM and ANQGSEA. CDR3 length: 14 residues. This CDR3 is CSVEGQGLTGELFF. The CDR3 region has the DNA TGCAGCGTTGAGGGACAGGGGCTCACCGGGGAGCTGTTTTTT.

This clone was observed a single time. The V and J genes are TRBV6-1 and TRBJ2-1; 10 positions match TRBD1. CDR3 size: 12 residues. V lost 6 bases to trimming and J lost 8 bases; unmatched junction nucleotides: 1. The V gene's germline CDR1 is MNHNS and CDR2 SASEGT. CDR3 residues: CASRTGGDEQFF. DNA for the CDR3: TGTGCCAGCAGGACAGGGGGCGATGAGCAGTTCTTC.

The V and J genes are TRBV6-1 and TRBJ1-5, with 9 bases lining up with TRBD1. Germline loops: CDR1 MNHNS, CDR2 SASEGT. J lost 5 bases, V lost 5 bases, and 7 bases had no gene match. This CDR3 region has 15 residues. DNA for the CDR3: TGTGCCAGCAGTTTCACAGGGGGCTGGGATCAGCCCCAGCATTTT. Its translation is CASSFTGGWDQPQHF.

The genes are TRBV5-1 and TRBJ1-1; 7 bases are a match to TRBD1. Germline values: CDR1 SGHRS, CDR2 YFSETQ. The CDR3 has 14 amino acids. With 3 bases clipped from V and 0 bases from J, the junction kept 2 bases outside the gene matches. The DNA of the CDR3 is TGCGCCAGCAGCTCCACAGGGGTGAACACTGAAGCTTTCTTT. Translating it yields CASSSTGVNTEAFF.

The chain recombines TRBV19 with TRBJ1-6; TRBD1 is a possible D gene (5 bases). Germline lookup yields CDR1 LNHDA and CDR2 SQIVND (reference sequence). The length of the CDR3 is 16 residues. V was shortened by 7 bases and J by 0 bases, with 13 bases between the two germline ends. CDR3 in DNA: TGTGCCAGTAATGGGGGGAAAGACTCCTATAATTCACCCCTCCACTTT. The encoded protein is CASNGGKDSYNSPLHF.

V gene TRBV7-2 combines with J gene TRBJ2-5, with TRBD1 identical over 11 bases. Losses at the gene ends were 5 bases for V and 5 bases for J; bases not matched to a gene: 7. The V gene's germline CDR1 is SGHTA and CDR2 FQGNSA. This CDR3 has 15 amino acids. The CDR3 nucleotides read TGTGCCAGCAGCAAGGACAGGGGGCGGTTTGAGACCCAGTACTTC. It translates to CASSKDRGRFETQYF.

This chain uses TRBV9 with TRBJ1-1, with 8 nucleotides matching TRBD1. CDR3 length equals 17 residues. From germline, CDR1 is SGDLS and CDR2 YYNGEE. The junction had 12 bases not matched to a gene; V was cut back by 1 base and J by 4 bases. The DNA for the CDR3 is TGTGCCAGCAGCGTACGGGACAGGTCCTACGAGGGCACTGAAGCTTTCTTT. Translation: CASSVRDRSYEGTEAFF.

V usage is TRBV7-9 and J usage is TRBJ1-1; D is unclear. The V end lost 6 bases, the J end lost 1 base, and 9 bases lay between the germline ends. Germline V gives CDR1 SEHNR, CDR2 FQNEAQ (reference sequence). The CDR3 runs 13 residues. CDR3 DNA: TGTGCCAGCAGTAGGAGAGAGAACACTGAAGCTTTCTTT. Encoded protein: CASSRRENTEAFF.

The rearrangement joins TRBV18 to TRBJ1-2, with 12 bases lining up with TRBD1. CDR1 KGHSH and CDR2 LQKENI come from the germline V gene. Trimming took 6 bases from V and 5 from J; bases not matched to a gene: 4. The CDR3 totals 14 residues. CDR3 sequence: CASSLGQGAYGYTF. As DNA, the CDR3 is TGTGCCAGCTCCTTGGGACAGGGGGCGTATGGCTACACCTTC.

V gene TRBV15 combines with J gene TRBJ1-2, with 7 positions matching TRBD1. After removal of 3 bases from V and 3 bases from J, the junction contained 7 bases not matched to a gene. The CDR3 has 15 residues. Germline V gene lookup returns CDR1 LNHNV and CDR2 YYDKDF (reference sequence). The DNA of the CDR3 is TGTGCCACCAGCAGCCTCCGGGACAGCGACTATGGCTACACCTTC. Residues: CATSSLRDSDYGYTF.

V and J are TRBV11-2 and TRBJ1-3; 7 bases line up with TRBD1. The germline gives CDR1 SGHAT, CDR2 FQNNGV. Trimming cost V 1 base and J 4 bases; bases outside gene matches: 16. The CDR3 runs 19 residues. The CDR3 DNA reads TGTGCCAGCAGCTTAGCTCTACCCACAGGGGAGGCCCTCGGAAACACCATATATTTT. As protein: CASSLALPTGEALGNTIYF.

This chain links TRBV2 with TRBJ2-5, with 10 bases that match TRBD2. V was pared by 9 bases and J by 2 bases, with 6 bases of the junction left unmatched. Germline CDR1 is SNHLY and CDR2 is FYNNEI. The CDR3 length is 14 residues. The CDR3 is CARGGLAQQETQYF. The CDR3 DNA follows: TGTGCCAGGGGGGGACTAGCGCAGCAAGAGACCCAGTACTTC.

The chain uses TRBV4-1 and TRBJ1-1; 7 nucleotides agree with TRBD1. The CDR3 covers 15 residues. The germline V gene has CDR1 MGHRA and CDR2 YSYEKL. After removal of 3 bases from V and 4 bases from J, the junction contained 8 bases not matched to a gene. In DNA form, the CDR3 reads TGCGCCAGCAGCCAGGACAGGCTTGGGGTCACTGAAGCTTTCTTT. It codes for CASSQDRLGVTEAFF.